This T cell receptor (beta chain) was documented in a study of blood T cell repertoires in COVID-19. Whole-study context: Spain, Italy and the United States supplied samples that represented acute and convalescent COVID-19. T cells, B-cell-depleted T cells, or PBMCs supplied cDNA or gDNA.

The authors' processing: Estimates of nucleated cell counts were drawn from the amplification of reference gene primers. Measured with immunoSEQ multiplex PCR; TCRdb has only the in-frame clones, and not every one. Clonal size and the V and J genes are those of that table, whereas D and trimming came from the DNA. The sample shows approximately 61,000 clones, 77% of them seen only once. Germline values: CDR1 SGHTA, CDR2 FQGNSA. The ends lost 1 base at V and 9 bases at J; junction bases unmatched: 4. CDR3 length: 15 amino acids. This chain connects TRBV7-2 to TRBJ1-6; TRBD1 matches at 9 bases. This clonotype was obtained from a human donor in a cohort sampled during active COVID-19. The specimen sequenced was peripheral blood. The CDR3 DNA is TGTGCCAGCAGCTTAGGAGGGGGACAGGGTTCACCCCTCCACTTT. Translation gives CASSLGGGQGSPLHF.